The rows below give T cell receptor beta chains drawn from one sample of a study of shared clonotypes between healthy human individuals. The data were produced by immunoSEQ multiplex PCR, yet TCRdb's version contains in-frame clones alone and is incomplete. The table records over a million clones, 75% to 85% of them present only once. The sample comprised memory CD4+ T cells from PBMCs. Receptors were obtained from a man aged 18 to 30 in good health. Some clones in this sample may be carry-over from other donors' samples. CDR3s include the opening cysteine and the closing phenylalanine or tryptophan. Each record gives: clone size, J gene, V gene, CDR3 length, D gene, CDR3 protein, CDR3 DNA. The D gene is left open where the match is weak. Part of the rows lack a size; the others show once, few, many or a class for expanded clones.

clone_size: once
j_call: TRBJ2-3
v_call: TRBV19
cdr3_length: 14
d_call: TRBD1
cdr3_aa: CASSNRGHTDTQYF
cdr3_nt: TGTGCCAGTAGCAACAGGGGACACACAGATACGCAGTATTTT

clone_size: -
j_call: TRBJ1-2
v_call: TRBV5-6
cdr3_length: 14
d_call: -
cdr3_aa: CASSSDLGTYGYTF
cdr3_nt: TGTGCCAGCAGCTCGGACCTGGGCACGTATGGCTACACCTTC

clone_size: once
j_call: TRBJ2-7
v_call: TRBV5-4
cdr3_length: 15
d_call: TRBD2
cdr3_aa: CASSRRDSGSLKQYF
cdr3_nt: TGTGCCAGCAGCCGCCGGGATAGCGGGAGTCTGAAGCAGTACTTC

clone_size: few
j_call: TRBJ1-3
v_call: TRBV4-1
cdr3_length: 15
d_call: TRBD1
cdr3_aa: CASSQPGQERNTIYF
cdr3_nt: TGCGCCAGCAGCCAACCGGGACAGGAACGGAACACCATATATTTT

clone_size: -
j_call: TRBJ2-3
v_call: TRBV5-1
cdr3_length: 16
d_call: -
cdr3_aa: CASSLPPVGSTDTQYF
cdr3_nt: TGCGCCAGCAGCCTTCCCCCGGTGGGTAGCACAGATACGCAGTATTTT

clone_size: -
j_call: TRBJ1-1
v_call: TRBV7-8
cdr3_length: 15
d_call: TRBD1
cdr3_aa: CASSGRTGKDTEAFF
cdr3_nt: TGTGCCAGCAGCGGCCGGACAGGGAAAGACACTGAAGCTTTCTTT

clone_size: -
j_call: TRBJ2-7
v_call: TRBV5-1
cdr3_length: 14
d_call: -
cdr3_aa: CASSPQASSYEQYF
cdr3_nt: TGCGCCAGCAGTCCCCAAGCGAGCTCCTACGAGCAGTACTTC

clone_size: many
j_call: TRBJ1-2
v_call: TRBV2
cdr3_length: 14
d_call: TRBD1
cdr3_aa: CASTRWTGSSGYTF
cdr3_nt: TGTGCCAGCACCCGGTGGACAGGGTCTTCTGGCTACACCTTC

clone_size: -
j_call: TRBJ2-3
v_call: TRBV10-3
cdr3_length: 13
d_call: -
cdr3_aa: CAISESTTDTQYF
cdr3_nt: TGTGCCATCAGTGAGTCGACAACAGATACGCAGTATTTT

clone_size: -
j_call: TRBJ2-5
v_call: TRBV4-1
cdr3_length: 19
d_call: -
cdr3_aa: CASSQDRFGLSGIQETQYF
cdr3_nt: TGCGCCAGCAGCCAAGATCGTTTCGGGCTTAGCGGAATCCAAGAGACCCAGTACTTC

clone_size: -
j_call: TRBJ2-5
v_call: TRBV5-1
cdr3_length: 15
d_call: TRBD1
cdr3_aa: CASSTLGTDQETQYF
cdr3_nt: TGCGCCAGCAGCACCTTGGGGACAGACCAAGAGACCCAGTACTTC

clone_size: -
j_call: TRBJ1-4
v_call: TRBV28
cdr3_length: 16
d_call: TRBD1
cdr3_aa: CASSFPETGHDEKLFF
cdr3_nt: TGTGCCAGCAGTTTCCCTGAGACAGGGCATGATGAAAAACTGTTTTTT

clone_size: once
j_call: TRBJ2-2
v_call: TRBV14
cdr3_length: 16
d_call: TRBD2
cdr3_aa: CASSLRVREVSGELFF
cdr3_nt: TGTGCCAGCAGCCTGCGCGTGCGGGAGGTTAGCGGGGAGCTGTTTTTT

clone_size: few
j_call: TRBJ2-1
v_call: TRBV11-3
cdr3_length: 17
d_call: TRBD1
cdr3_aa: CASSLKRGTGGYNEQFF
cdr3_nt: TGTGCCAGCAGCCTAAAGCGAGGGACAGGGGGATACAATGAGCAGTTCTTC

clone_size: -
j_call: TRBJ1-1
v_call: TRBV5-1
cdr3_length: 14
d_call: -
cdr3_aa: CASSLDGYLTEAFF
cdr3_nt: TGCGCCAGCAGCTTGGATGGCTACCTCACTGAAGCTTTCTTT

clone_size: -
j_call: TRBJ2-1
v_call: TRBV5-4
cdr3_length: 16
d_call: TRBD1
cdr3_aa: CASSLTGTGVGNEQFF
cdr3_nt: TGTGCCAGCAGCCTTACCGGGACAGGGGTAGGCAATGAGCAGTTCTTC

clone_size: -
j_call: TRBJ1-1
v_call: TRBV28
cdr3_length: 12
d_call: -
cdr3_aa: CASSPQWTEAFF
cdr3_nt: TGTGCCAGCAGCCCCCAGTGGACTGAAGCTTTCTTT

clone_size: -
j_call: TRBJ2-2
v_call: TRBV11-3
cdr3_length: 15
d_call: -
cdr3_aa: CASSLDAENTGELFF
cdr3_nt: TGTGCCAGCAGCTTAGATGCGGAGAACACCGGGGAGCTGTTTTTT

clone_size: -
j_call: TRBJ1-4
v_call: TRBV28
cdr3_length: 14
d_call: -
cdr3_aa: CASSLPASNEKLFF
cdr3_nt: TGTGCCAGCAGTCTCCCGGCCTCGAATGAAAAACTGTTTTTT

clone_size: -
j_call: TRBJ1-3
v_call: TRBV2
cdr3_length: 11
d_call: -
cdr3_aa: CASSGIPEFYF
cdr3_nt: TGTGCCAGCAGTGGGATACCTGAATTTTATTTT

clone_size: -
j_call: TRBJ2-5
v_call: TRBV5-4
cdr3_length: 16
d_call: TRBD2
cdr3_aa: CASSLGGRVVEETQYF
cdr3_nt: TGTGCCAGCAGCCTGGGGGGGAGAGTAGTTGAGGAGACCCAGTACTTC

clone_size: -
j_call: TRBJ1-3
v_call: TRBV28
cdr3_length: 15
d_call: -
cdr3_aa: CASSTPPAAGNTIYF
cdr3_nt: TGTGCCAGCAGTACCCCCCCCGCGGCTGGAAACACCATATATTTT

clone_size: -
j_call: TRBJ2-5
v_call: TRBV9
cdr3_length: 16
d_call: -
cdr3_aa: CASSPRQLMSQETQYF
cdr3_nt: TGTGCCAGCAGCCCCCGACAGCTAATGTCACAAGAGACCCAGTACTTC

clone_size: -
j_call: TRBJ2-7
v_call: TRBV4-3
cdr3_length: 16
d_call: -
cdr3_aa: CASSQQYDQGYYEQYF
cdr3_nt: TGCGCCAGCAGCCAACAGTACGACCAGGGCTACTACGAGCAGTACTTC

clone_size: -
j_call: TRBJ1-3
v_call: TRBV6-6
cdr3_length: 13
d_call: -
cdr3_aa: CASSPRWGNTIYF
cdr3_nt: TGTGCCAGCAGTCCCCGCTGGGGAAACACCATATATTTT

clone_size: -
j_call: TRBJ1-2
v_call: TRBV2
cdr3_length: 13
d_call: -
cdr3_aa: CASTGQLLYGYTF
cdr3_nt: TGTGCCAGCACAGGACAGCTTCTGTATGGCTACACCTTC

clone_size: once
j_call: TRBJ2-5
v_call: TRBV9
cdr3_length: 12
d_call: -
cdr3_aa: CASSIDLQTQYF
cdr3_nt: TGTGCCAGCAGCATTGACCTCCAGACCCAGTACTTC

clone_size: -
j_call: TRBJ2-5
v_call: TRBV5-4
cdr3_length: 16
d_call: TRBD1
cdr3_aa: CASSPGGQGASETQYF
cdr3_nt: TGTGCCAGCAGCCCAGGTGGACAGGGGGCTTCCGAGACCCAGTACTTC

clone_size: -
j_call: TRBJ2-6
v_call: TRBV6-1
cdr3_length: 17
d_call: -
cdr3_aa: CASSEMGGGTGANVLTF
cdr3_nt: TGTGCCAGCAGTGAAATGGGAGGGGGCACTGGGGCCAACGTCCTGACTTTC

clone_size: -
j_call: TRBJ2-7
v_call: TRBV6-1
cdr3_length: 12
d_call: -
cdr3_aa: CASSDLPWEQYF
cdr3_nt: TGTGCCAGCAGTGACCTCCCATGGGAGCAGTACTTC

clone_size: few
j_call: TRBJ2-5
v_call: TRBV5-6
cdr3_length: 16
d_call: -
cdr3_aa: CASSLALGGTQETQYF
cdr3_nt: TGTGCCAGCAGCTTGGCTCTTGGCGGGACCCAAGAGACCCAGTACTTC

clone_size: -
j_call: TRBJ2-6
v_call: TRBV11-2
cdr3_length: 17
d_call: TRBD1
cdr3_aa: CASSSGTGGSGANVLTF
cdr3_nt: TGTGCCAGCAGCTCAGGGACAGGGGGCTCTGGGGCCAACGTCCTGACTTTC

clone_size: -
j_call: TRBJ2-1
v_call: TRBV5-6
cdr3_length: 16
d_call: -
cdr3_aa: CASSLRGRGLYNEQFF
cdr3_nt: TGTGCCAGCAGCTTGCGAGGTCGGGGCCTTTACAATGAGCAGTTCTTC

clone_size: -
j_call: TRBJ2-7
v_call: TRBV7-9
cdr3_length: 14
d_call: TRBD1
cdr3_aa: CASSFGDRGTGQYF
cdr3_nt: TGTGCCAGCAGCTTTGGGGACAGGGGGACGGGGCAGTACTTC

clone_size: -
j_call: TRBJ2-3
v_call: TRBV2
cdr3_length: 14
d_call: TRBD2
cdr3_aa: CASSVGRAPDTQYF
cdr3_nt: TGTGCCAGCAGTGTCGGGAGGGCCCCAGATACGCAGTATTTT

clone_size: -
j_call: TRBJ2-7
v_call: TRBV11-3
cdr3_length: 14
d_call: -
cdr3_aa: CASSPGSHRGEQYF
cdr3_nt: TGTGCCAGCAGCCCCGGGTCTCATAGGGGCGAGCAGTACTTC

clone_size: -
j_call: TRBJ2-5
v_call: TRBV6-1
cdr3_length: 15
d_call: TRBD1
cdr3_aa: CASRVEQGTWETQYF
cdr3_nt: TGTGCCAGCAGGGTGGAACAGGGGACGTGGGAGACCCAGTACTTC

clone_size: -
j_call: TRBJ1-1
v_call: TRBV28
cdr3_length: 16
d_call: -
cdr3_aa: CASSPPVAIWGTEAFF
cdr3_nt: TGTGCCAGCAGTCCCCCTGTGGCCATATGGGGCACTGAAGCTTTCTTT

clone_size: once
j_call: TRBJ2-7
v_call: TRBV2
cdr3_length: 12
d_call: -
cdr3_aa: CASSVYFSEQYF
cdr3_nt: TGTGCCAGCAGTGTATACTTCTCGGAGCAGTACTTC

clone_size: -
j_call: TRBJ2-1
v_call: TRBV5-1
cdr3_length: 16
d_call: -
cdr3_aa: CASSGRGKRSYNEQFF
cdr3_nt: TGCGCCAGCAGCGGGAGGGGGAAAAGGTCCTACAATGAGCAGTTCTTC

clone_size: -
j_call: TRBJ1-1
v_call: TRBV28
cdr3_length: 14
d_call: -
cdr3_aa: CASIPSRGSVGAFF
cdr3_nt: TGTGCCAGCATCCCTTCTCGAGGAAGTGTTGGAGCTTTCTTT

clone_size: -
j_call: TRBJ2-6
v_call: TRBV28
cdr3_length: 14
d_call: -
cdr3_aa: CASYDSSGANVLTF
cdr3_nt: TGTGCCAGCTACGACAGCTCTGGGGCCAACGTCCTGACTTTC